This is a list of T cell receptor beta chains from one sample in a study of beta chain features in type 1 diabetes. This table comes from immunoSEQ multiplex PCR, and its TCRdb copy is limited to in-frame clones, with some not included. This table has about half a million clones, about an eighth appearing once. The sequenced material came from naive CD4+ T cells from blood. The receptor source for this set is a woman under 30 in good health. Both conserved end residues are part of each CDR3.

>14|TRBV30
CAWRLGHSNTEAFF
>15|TRBV2
CASRDRGLGSYEQYF
>17|TRBV7-2
CASSSPGLARSYNEQFF
>13|TRBV5-1
CASSLDRFYGYTF
>14|TRBV5-4
CASSLEGPRRTQYF
>14|TRBV25-1
CASKSTGTNTEAFF
>12|TRBV6-1
CASLRFNSPLHF
>14|TRBV7-3
CASSLQGYTGELFF
>14|TRBV7-7
CASSLGPRSYEQYF
>17|TRBV12-5
CASGLILSGANTGELFF
>15|TRBV6-5
CASSPAGLIYNEQFF
>14|TRBV5-4
CASSDRLEWGIQYF
>15|TRBV4-3
CASSNAWGSGNTIYF
>13|TRBV30
CAWSLTTSYEQYF
>14|TRBV30
CAWSVQVSGNTIYF
>15|TRBV14
CASSQFGHPKETQYF
>13|TRBV7-9
CASTFKAGNGYTF
>12|TRBV28
CASNTGGYGYTF
>15|TRBV6-5
CASSRTGTVYNEQFF
>16|TRBV29-1
CSVESVSTGPAYEQYF
>16|TRBV4-2
CASGLAGVAGAETQYF
>13|TRBV7-9
CASSSQGSYEQYF
>15|TRBV14
CASSHGLPSTDTQYF
>16|TRBV23-1
CASSQYEGAIYNEQFF
>12|TRBV10-3
CAISSQATEAFF
>13|TRBV5-1
CASSEQGYTEAFF
>14|TRBV7-2
CASSLAYSTDTQYF